Listed here are 20 T cell receptor beta chains from one sample, sequenced in a study of T cells in Graves' hyperthyroidism and ophthalmopathy. The CDR3 regions of TCR beta were amplified from RNA transcripts. A set of HTBI primers served as the primers for a first-round RT-PCR of the TCR CDR3. TCRdb fed the multiplex PCR reads into MiXCR, producing one record per CDR3 protein. This repertoire shows a few hundred thousand distinct CDR3 sequences, about an eighth found once; its top ten account for about 5%. Source material: blood. Receptors originate from a woman aged 18-29 years with Graves' hyperthyroidism.

This clonotype was recorded many times. This chain links TRBV6-2 or TRBV6-3 with TRBJ1-4, with D hard to call. Germline CDR1 is MNHEY and CDR2 is SVGEGT. V was pared by 2 bases and J by 9 bases, with 10 bases between. This CDR3 is built from 13 residues. Here the CDR3 reads CASSYTASQKLFF. The CDR3 coding sequence is TGTGCCAGCAGTTACACGGCATCGCAAAAACTGTTTTTT.

This clonotype came up many times. This chain connects TRBV7-2 to TRBJ2-7; D is ambiguous. Deletions cut 3 bases from V and 5 bases from J, with 8 bases between. The CDR3 runs to 12 residues. CDR1 is SGHTA and CDR2 is FQGNSA in the germline V gene. This CDR3 reads CASSFGRDEQYF. The CDR3, as DNA: TGTGCCAGCAGCTTCGGACGGGACGAGCAGTACTTC.

DNA of the CDR3: TGTGCCAGTAGTATTTTAGGCAGGCAAGACGAGCAGTACTTC. As protein: CASSILGRQDEQYF. The rearrangement uses TRBV19 and TRBJ2-7; no definite D call. Trimming shortened V by 3 bases and J by 5 bases, and 14 bases separated the two germline ends. Germline assignment: CDR1 LNHDA and CDR2 SQIVND (reference sequence). CDR3 size: 14 residues.

In this sample, this clonotype turned up a few times. The chain combines TRBV6-1 with TRBJ2-5; 12 positions match TRBD1. Germline CDR1 reads MNHNS; CDR2 reads SASEGT. With V trimmed by 2 bases and J by 4 bases, 8 bases remained unmatched. The CDR3 runs 17 residues. CDR3 coding DNA: TGTGCCAGCAGTGAAATCTCGGGGACAGGGGGCCGAGAGACCCAGTACTTC. It is translated as CASSEISGTGGRETQYF.

J is TRBJ2-1 and V is TRBV24-1; a weak D match, TRBD2 (6 bases). This CDR3 has 14 residues. V gave up 5 bases and J gave up 4 bases, with 11 bases separating them. The germline gives CDR1 KGHDR, CDR2 SFDVKD. The CDR3 spells CATSGREVYNEQFF. The CDR3 DNA sequence: TGTGCCACCAGTGGAAGGGAGGTGTACAATGAGCAGTTCTTC.

The table lists this clonotype with many counts. The V call is TRBV27, the J call TRBJ2-5; D may be TRBD1 (5 bases). Germline CDR1 reads MNHEY; CDR2 reads SMNVEV (reference sequence). The CDR3 totals 14 residues. Trimming left V 5 bases short and J 1 base short, with 11 bases between. The CDR3 here is CASSPFDSQETQYF. CDR3 DNA: TGTGCCAGCAGTCCCTTCGACAGCCAAGAGACCCAGTACTTC.

The chain recombines TRBV27 with TRBJ2-1; D might be TRBD2 (6 bases). V gave up 5 bases and J gave up 0 bases, with 14 bases separating them. Germline CDR1 is MNHEY and CDR2 is SMNVEV (reference sequence). This CDR3 region has 16 residues. CDR3 residues: CASSPSGRLSYNEQFF. The CDR3 nucleotides read TGTGCCAGCAGTCCGAGCGGGCGTCTCTCCTACAATGAGCAGTTCTTC.

The chain links TRBV11-1 to TRBJ2-7; 11 bases line up with TRBD2. The length of the CDR3 is 17 residues. Germline CDR1 SGHAT, CDR2 FQDESV (reference sequence). V was pared by 5 bases and J by 3 bases, with 12 bases of the junction left unmatched. CDR3 loop: CASSPGTSGHSGYEQYF. The CDR3 DNA is TGTGCCAGCAGCCCCGGGACTAGCGGACACTCCGGCTACGAGCAGTACTTC.

This clonotype was seen repeatedly, ten times or more. The chain couples TRBV2 to TRBJ2-1; tentative D call: TRBD2 (5 bases). The V gene's germline CDR1 is SNHLY and CDR2 FYNNEI. V was shortened by 8 bases and J by 9 bases, with 11 bases between the two germline ends. The CDR3 is 11 amino acids. The CDR3 region is CASLEEAEQFF. DNA of the CDR3: TGTGCCAGCCTGGAGGAGGCTGAGCAGTTCTTC.

This clonotype was detected a few times. CDR3 DNA sequence: TGTGCCAGCAGCCCCGGACTAGCGCAATCCTACGAGCAGTACTTC. This gives the protein CASSPGLAQSYEQYF. J is TRBJ2-7 and V is TRBV9; 9 positions match TRBD2. Germline V gene sequence: CDR1 SGDLS, CDR2 YYNGEE. This CDR3 spans 15 amino acids. V lost 4 bases and J lost 1; bases outside the gene matches: 6. Variable domain in full (rest from reference TRBV9 and TRBJ2-7): DSGVTQTPKHLITATGQRVTLRCSPRSGDLSVYWYQQSLDQGLQFLIQYYNGEERAKGNILERFSAQQFPDLHSELNLSSLELGDSALYFCASSPGLAQSYEQYFGPGTRLTVT.

This clonotype was counted many times. The genes are TRBV11-1 and TRBJ2-2; a weak D match, TRBD1 (5 bases). The CDR3 has 15 residues. Trimming left V 7 bases short and J 5 bases short, with 17 bases between. The V gene's germline CDR1 is SGHAT and CDR2 FQDESV (reference sequence). CDR3 region: CASNTNLGATGELFF. CDR3 DNA: TGTGCCAGCAACACAAATCTAGGGGCTACCGGGGAGCTGTTTTTT.

The table lists this clonotype with many counts. The chain recombines TRBV12-3 or TRBV12-4 with TRBJ1-5; 7 nucleotides agree with TRBD1. Trimming removed 5 bases from V and 4 bases from J; junction bases left unmatched: 2. The CDR3 runs 13 residues. The CDR3 loop is CASSRDRNQPQHF. CDR3 nucleotides: TGTGCCAGCAGTCGGGACAGAAATCAGCCCCAGCATTTT.

This clonotype was counted only a few times. CDR3 sequence (DNA): TGTGCCAGTGGCACGTCTACCGTGGGGGGCTACACCTTC. Translation gives CASGTSTVGGYTF. This chain connects TRBV19 to TRBJ1-2, with D uncertain. The CDR3 consists of 13 residues. V was cut by 8 bases and J by 8 bases, with 18 bases left in between. CDR1 is LNHDA and CDR2 is SQIVND in the germline V gene (reference sequence).

The chain couples TRBV7-9 to TRBJ1-1; weak D call: TRBD1 (5 bases). CDR3 size: 14 residues. Trimming removed 4 bases from V and 2 bases from J, with 11 bases in between. The germline gives CDR1 SEHNR, CDR2 FQNEAQ (reference sequence). CDR3 protein: CASSSRQSNTEAFF. The DNA of the CDR3 is TGTGCCAGCAGCTCCCGACAGAGCAACACTGAAGCTTTCTTT.

This clonotype was detected many times. The chain carries TRBV3-1 and TRBJ1-2; weak D call: TRBD1 (6 bases). Germline loops: CDR1 LGHDT, CDR2 YNNKEL (reference sequence). This CDR3 spans 13 amino acids. V was trimmed by 0 bases and J by 4 bases, leaving 6 bases between them. CDR3 loop: CASSQDRGYGYTF. CDR3 coding DNA: TGTGCCAGCAGCCAAGACAGGGGCTATGGCTACACCTTC.

The V gene is TRBV7-9, the J gene TRBJ2-1, with 7 bases identical to TRBD1. The V and J ends lost 2 bases and 6 bases, in that order; junction bases with no gene match: 7. CDR3 size: 15 residues. Germline values: CDR1 SEHNR, CDR2 FQNEAQ (reference sequence). For the CDR3, the DNA is TGTGCCAGCAGCTTACGACAGGGCGCTAGCAATGAGCAGTTCTTC. Translation gives CASSLRQGASNEQFF. Drawing the rest from reference TRBV7-9 and TRBJ2-1, the complete variable domain is DTGVSQNPRHKITKRGQNVTFRCDPISEHNRLYWYRQTLGQGPEFLTYFQNEAQLEKSRLLSDRFSAERPKGSFSTLEIQRTEQGDSAMYLCASSLRQGASNEQFFGPGTRLTVL.

This clonotype was detected only once. The V call is TRBV20-1, the J call TRBJ2-5; 12 bases fit TRBD2. Germline CDR1 DFQATT, CDR2 SNEGSKA (reference sequence). The CDR3 runs 13 residues. After removal of 5 bases from V and 4 bases from J, the junction contained 2 bases not matched to a gene. CDR3 nucleotides: TGCAGTGCTCAACTAGCGGGAGGAGAGACCCAGTACTTC. It is translated as CSAQLAGGETQYF.

The J gene is TRBJ1-2, the V gene TRBV19; tentatively, D is TRBD1 (5 bases). There are 15 residues in the CDR3. The germline gives CDR1 LNHDA, CDR2 SQIVND (reference sequence). Trimming cost V 6 bases and J 2 bases, with 16 bases left between them. CDR3 DNA: TGTGCCAGTAGCTCTGACAGACCTCCGAACTATGGCTACACCTTC. Encoded protein: CASSSDRPPNYGYTF. Using reference TRBV19 and TRBJ1-2 for the parts outside the CDR3, the full variable domain is DGGITQSPKYLFRKEGQNVTLSCEQNLNHDAMYWYRQDPGQGLRLIYYSQIVNDFQKGDIAEGYSVSREKKESFPLTVTSAQKNPTAFYLCASSSDRPPNYGYTFGSGTRLTVV.

The chain joins TRBV28 to TRBJ2-1, with TRBD2 matching 10 bases. V was clipped by 3 bases and J by 9 bases; unmatched bases: 8. The CDR3 consists of 15 residues. Germline V lookup: CDR1 MDHEN, CDR2 SYDVKM. In nucleotides, the CDR3 is TGTGCCAGCAGTTTTAGAGCGGGAGGGCCGGTTGAGCAGTTCTTC. The encoded protein is CASSFRAGGPVEQFF.

This clonotype came up a few times. The chain combines TRBV5-1 with TRBJ2-7, with 7 bases that match TRBD2. The CDR3 spans 13 residues. V trimming: 5 bases; J trimming: 4 bases; junction bases outside the gene matches: 6. Per germline, CDR1 SGHRS and CDR2 YFSETQ. The CDR3 DNA follows: TGCGCCAGCAGTCGGCGGGAGCAATACGAGCAGTACTTC. Its protein is CASSRREQYEQYF.